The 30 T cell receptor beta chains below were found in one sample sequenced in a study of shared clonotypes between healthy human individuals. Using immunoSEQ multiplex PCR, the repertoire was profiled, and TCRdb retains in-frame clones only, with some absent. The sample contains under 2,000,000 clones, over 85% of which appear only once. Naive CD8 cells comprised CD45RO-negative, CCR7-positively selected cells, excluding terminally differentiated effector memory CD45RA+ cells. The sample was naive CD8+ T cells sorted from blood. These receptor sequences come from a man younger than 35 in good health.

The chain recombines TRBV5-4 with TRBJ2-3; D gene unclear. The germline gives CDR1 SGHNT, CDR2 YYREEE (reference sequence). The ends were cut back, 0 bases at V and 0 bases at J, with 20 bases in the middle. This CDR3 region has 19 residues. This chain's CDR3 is CASSLGAAVGRTSTDTQYF. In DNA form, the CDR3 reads TGTGCCAGCAGCTTGGGTGCGGCAGTAGGAAGAACTAGCACAGATACGCAGTATTTT.

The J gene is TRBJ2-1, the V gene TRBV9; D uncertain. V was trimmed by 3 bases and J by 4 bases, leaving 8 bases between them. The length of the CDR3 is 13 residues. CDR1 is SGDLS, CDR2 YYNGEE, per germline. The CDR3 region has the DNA TGTGCCAGCAGCGCGACCCTATACAATGAGCAGTTCTTC. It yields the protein CASSATLYNEQFF.

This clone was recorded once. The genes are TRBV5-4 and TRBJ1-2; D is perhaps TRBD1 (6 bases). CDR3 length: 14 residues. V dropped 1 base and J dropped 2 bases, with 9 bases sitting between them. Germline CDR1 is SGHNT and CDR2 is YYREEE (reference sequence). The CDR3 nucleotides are TGTGCCAGCAGCTTGCCAGGGGAGAACTATGGCTACACCTTC. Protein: CASSLPGENYGYTF. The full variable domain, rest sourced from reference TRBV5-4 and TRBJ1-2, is ETGVTQSPTHLIKTRGQQVTLRCSSQSGHNTVSWYQQALGQGPQFIFQYYREEENGRGNFPPRFSGLQFPNYSSELNVNALELDDSALYLCASSLPGENYGYTFGSGTRLTVV.

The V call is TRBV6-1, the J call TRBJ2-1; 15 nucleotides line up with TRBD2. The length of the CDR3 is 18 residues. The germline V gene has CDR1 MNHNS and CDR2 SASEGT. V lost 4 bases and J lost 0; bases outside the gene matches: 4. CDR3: CASSAGTSGGSSYNEQFF. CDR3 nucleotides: TGTGCCAGCAGTGCCGGGACTAGCGGGGGGAGCTCCTACAATGAGCAGTTCTTC.

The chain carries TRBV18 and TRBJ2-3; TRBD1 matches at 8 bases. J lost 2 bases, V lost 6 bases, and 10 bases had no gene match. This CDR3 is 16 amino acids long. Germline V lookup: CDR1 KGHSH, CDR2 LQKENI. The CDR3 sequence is CASSSAGGIYTDTQYF. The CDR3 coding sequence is TGTGCCAGCTCCTCGGCAGGGGGCATTTACACAGATACGCAGTATTTT.

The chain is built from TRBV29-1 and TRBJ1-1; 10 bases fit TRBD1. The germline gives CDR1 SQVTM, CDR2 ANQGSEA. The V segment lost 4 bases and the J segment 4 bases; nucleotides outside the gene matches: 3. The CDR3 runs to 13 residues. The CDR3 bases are TGCAGCGTTGTGGGACAGGGGAGCACTGAAGCTTTCTTT. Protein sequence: CSVVGQGSTEAFF.

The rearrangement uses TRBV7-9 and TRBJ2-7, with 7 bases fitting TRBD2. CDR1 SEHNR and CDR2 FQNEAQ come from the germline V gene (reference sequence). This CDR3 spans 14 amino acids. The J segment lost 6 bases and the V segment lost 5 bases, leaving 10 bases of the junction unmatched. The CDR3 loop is CASSEVSGSSEQYF. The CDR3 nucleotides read TGTGCCAGCAGCGAAGTTAGCGGGTCTTCCGAGCAGTACTTC. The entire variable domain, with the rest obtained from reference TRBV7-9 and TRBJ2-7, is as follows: DTGVSQNPRHKITKRGQNVTFRCDPISEHNRLYWYRQTLGQGPEFLTYFQNEAQLEKSRLLSDRFSAERPKGSFSTLEIQRTEQGDSAMYLCASSEVSGSSEQYFGPGTRLTVT.

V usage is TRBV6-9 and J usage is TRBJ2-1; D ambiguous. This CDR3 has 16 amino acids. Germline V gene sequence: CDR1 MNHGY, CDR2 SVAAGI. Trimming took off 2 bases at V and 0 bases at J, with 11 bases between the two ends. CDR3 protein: CASSYGEPVSYNEQFF. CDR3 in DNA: TGTGCCAGCAGTTATGGAGAACCCGTCTCCTACAATGAGCAGTTCTTC.

The CDR3 region is CASSLGGLQETQYF. CDR3 nucleotide sequence: TGTGCCAGCAGTTTAGGTGGGCTCCAAGAGACCCAGTACTTC. This chain links TRBV27 with TRBJ2-5; no clear D gene. Trimming stripped 2 bases from V and 1 base from J, with 8 bases between. This CDR3 region has 14 residues. The germline V gene encodes CDR1 MNHEY and CDR2 SMNVEV (reference sequence).

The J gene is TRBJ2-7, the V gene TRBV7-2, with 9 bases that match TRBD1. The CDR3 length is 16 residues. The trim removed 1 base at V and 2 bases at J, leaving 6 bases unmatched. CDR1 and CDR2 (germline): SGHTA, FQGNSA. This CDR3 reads CASSLEGTGFPYEQYF. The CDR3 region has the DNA TGTGCCAGCAGCTTAGAGGGGACAGGGTTCCCCTACGAGCAGTACTTC.

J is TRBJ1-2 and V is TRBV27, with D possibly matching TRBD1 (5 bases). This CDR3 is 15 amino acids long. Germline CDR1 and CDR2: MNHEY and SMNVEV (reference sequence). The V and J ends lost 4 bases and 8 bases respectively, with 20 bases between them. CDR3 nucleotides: TGTGCCAGCAGTTCCGAATCCAGGGAGGCGGGGGGCTACACCTTC. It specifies CASSSESREAGGYTF.

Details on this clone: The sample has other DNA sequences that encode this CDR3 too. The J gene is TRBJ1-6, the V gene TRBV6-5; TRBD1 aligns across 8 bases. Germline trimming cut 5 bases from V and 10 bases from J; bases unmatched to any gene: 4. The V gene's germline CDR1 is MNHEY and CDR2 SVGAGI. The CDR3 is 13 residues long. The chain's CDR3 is CASSLQGVSPLHF. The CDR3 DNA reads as TGTGCCAGCAGTCTACAGGGGGTCTCACCCCTCCACTTT.

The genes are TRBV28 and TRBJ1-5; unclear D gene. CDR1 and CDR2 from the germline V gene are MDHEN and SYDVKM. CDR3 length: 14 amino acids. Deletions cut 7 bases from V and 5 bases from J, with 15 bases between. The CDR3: CASTPRGGHQPQHF. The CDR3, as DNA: TGTGCCAGCACCCCTCGGGGAGGTCATCAGCCCCAGCATTTT.

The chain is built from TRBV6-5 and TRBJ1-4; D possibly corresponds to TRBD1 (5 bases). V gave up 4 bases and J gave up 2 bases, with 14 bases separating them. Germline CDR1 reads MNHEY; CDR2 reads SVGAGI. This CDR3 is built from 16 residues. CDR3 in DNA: TGTGCCAGCAGTTGGACCTGGGGGACGACTAATGAAAAACTGTTTTTT. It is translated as CASSWTWGTTNEKLFF.

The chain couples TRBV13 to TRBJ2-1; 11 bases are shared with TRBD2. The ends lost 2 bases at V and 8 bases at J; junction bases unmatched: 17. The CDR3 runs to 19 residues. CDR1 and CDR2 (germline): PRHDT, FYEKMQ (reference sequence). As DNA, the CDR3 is TGTGCCAGCAGCTTATGGAAAATTACTAGCGGGAGAAATGAAGATGAGCAGTTCTTC. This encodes CASSLWKITSGRNEDEQFF.

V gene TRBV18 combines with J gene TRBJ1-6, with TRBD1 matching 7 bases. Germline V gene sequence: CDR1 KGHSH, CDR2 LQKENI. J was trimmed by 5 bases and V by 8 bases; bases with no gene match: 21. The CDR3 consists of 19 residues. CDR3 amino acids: CASAYGPRDRKPDNSPLHF. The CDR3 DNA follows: TGTGCCAGCGCATACGGGCCTCGGGACAGAAAACCGGATAATTCACCCCTCCACTTT.

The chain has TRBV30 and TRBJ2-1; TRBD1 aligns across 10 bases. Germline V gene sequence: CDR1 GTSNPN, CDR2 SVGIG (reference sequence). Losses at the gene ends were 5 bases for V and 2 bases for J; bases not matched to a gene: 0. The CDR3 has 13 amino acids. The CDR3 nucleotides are TGTGCCTGGGGACAGGGGGCCTACAATGAGCAGTTCTTC. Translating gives CAWGQGAYNEQFF.

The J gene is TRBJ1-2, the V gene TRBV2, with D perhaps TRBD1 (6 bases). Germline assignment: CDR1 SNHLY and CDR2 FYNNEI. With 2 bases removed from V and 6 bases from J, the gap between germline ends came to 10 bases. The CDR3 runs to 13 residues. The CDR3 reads CASSERAGDGYTF. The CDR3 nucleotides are TGTGCCAGCAGTGAAAGGGCAGGGGATGGCTACACCTTC.

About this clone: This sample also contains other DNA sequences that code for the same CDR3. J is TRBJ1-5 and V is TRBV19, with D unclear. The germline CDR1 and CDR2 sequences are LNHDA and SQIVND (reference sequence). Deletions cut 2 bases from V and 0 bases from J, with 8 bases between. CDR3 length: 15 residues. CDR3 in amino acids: CASSISGYSNQPQHF. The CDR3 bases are TGTGCCAGTAGTATATCTGGTTATAGCAATCAGCCCCAGCATTTT.

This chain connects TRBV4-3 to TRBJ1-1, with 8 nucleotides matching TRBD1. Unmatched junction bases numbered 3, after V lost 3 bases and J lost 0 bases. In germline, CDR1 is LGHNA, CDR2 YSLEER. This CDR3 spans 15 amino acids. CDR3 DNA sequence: TGCGCCAGCAGCCATCGACAGGGGATGAACACTGAAGCTTTCTTT. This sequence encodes CASSHRQGMNTEAFF.

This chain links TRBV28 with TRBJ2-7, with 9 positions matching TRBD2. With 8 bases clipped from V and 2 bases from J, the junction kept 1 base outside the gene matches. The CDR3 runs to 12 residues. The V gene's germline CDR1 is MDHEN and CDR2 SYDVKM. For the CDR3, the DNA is TGTGCCAGCCTAGCGGGAACCTACGAGCAGTACTTC. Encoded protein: CASLAGTYEQYF.

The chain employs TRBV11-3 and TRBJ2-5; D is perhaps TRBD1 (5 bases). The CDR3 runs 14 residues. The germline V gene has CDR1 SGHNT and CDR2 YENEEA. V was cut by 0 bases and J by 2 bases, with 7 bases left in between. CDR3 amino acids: CASSLDQGQETQYF. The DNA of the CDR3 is TGTGCCAGCAGCTTAGATCAGGGTCAAGAGACCCAGTACTTC.

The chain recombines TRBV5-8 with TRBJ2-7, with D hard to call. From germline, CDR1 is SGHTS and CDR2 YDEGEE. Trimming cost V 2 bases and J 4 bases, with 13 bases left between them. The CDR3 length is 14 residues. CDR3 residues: CASSFWGVGYEQYF. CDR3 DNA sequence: TGTGCCAGCAGCTTTTGGGGTGTTGGGTACGAGCAGTACTTC.

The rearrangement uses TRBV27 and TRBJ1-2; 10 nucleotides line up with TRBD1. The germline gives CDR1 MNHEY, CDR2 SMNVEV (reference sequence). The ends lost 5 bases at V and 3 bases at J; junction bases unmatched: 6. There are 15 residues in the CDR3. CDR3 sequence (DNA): TGTGCCAGCAGTCTGACAGGGGGCAAGGACTATGGCTACACCTTC. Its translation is CASSLTGGKDYGYTF.

Here the CDR3 DNA reads TGTGCCAGCAGCTTTCTCCAGGGATCCTACGAGCAGTACTTC. The encoded protein is CASSFLQGSYEQYF. This sequence joins TRBV5-5 and TRBJ2-7, with D possibly matching TRBD1 (5 bases). Germline V gene sequence: CDR1 SGHKS, CDR2 YYEKEE (reference sequence). Trimming removed 2 bases at V and 1 base at J, with 10 bases between. The CDR3 is 14 residues long.

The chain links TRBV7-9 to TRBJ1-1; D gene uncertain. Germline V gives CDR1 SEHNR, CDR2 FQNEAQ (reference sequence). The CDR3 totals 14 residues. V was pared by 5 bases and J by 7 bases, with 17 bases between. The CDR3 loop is CASSEADYFNEAFF. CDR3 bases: TGTGCCAGCAGCGAAGCGGACTATTTCAATGAAGCTTTCTTT.

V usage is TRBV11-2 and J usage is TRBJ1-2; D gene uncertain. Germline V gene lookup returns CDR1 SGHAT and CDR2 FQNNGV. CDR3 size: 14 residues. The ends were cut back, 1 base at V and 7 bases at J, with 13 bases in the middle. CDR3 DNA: TGTGCCAGCAGCTTAGGAGGCCCAGGTGCTGGCTACACCTTC. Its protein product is CASSLGGPGAGYTF.

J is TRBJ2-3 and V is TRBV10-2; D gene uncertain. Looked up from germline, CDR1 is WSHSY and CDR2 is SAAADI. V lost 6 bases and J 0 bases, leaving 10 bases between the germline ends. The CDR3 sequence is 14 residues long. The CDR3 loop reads CASSPGYSTDTQYF. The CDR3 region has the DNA TGCGCCAGCAGCCCCGGGTATAGCACAGATACGCAGTATTTT.

CDR3 sequence: CASSLGRSDHEQYF. DNA of the CDR3: TGTGCCAGCAGTTTGGGCAGGAGTGACCACGAGCAGTACTTC. The J gene is TRBJ2-7, the V gene TRBV27; D is undetermined. Deletions cut 3 bases from V and 5 bases from J, with 14 bases between. This CDR3 comprises 14 residues. CDR1 is MNHEY and CDR2 is SMNVEV in the germline V gene (reference sequence).

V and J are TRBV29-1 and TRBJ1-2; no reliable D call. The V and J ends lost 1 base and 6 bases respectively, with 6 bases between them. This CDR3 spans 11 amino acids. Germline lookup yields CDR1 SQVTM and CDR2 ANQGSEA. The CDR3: CSVEAHDGYTF. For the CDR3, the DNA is TGCAGCGTTGAAGCTCACGATGGCTACACCTTC.